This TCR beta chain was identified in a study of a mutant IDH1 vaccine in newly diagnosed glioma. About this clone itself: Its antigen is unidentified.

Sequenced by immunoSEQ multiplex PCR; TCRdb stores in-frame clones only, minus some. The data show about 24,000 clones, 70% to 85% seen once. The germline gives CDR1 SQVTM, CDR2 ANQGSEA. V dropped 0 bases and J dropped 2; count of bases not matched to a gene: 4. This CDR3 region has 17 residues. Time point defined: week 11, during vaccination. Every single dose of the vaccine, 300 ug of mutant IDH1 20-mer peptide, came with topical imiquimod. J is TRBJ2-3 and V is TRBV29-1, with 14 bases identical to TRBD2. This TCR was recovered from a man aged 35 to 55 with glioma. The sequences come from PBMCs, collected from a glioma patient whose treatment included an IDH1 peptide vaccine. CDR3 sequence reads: CSVEDLGLAGVTDTQYF. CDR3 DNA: TGCAGCGTTGAAGATCTGGGACTAGCGGGGGTCACAGATACGCAGTATTTT.